This TCR beta chain was recorded in a study of radiation and T cells in renal cell carcinoma. Turning to the study itself: Nephrectomy followed 15 Gy stereotactic body radiation by 4 weeks.

Germline lookup yields CDR1 SGDLS and CDR2 YYNGEE. The CDR3 has 16 amino acids. V gave up 4 bases and J gave up 3 bases; unmatched junction bases: 4. This clone was observed a single time. Using immunoSEQ multiplex PCR, the repertoire was profiled, and TCRdb retains in-frame clones only, with some absent. The sample records roughly 150,000 clones, approximately 88% being singletons. Time point reported: blood 2 weeks post-SBRT. Described treatment: 15 Gy SBRT to primary tumor, nephrectomy 4 weeks later. The material sequenced was blood, taken from a patient whose treatment included radiotherapy and nephrectomy. The rearrangement uses TRBV9 and TRBJ2-2; 12 bases match TRBD1. This TCR was recovered from a woman aged 50 to 60 with renal cell carcinoma. The CDR3 DNA is TGTGCCAGCAGCCTCGGGACAGGGGGCGACACCGGGGAGCTGTTTTTT. It translates to CASSLGTGGDTGELFF.